Following are 21 T cell receptor beta chains from one sample sequenced in a study of identical twins. MiXCR was run by TCRdb on the 5' RACE reads, yielding one entry per CDR3 protein. Among about 240,000 distinct CDR3 sequences, around 7.6% were seen once, and the ten largest hold roughly 5%. The data were also submitted as part of a second study, on yellow fever vaccine responses in identical twins.

The sequenced sample was CD8+ T cells sorted from blood. These receptors were obtained from a woman between 18 and 29 years old in good health.

This chain joins TRBV5-1 and TRBJ2-2; the D gene could be TRBD1 or TRBD2 (5 bases each). This CDR3 has 17 amino acids. Per germline, CDR1 SGHRS and CDR2 YFSETQ. Trimming removed 0 bases at V and 1 base at J, with 13 bases between. The CDR3 DNA follows: TGCGCCAGCAGCTTGGGAGGGGCAGAAATGAACACCGGGGAGCTGTTTTTT. It specifies CASSLGGAEMNTGELFF. Filled out from reference TRBV5-1 and TRBJ2-2, the complete variable domain reads KAGVTQTPRYLIKTRGQQVTLSCSPISGHRSVSWYQQTPGQGLQFLFEYFSETQRNKGNFPGRFSGRQFSNSRSEMNVSTLELGDSALYLCASSLGGAEMNTGELFFGEGSRLTVL.

This clonotype showed up many times. The chain is built from TRBV7-2 and TRBJ1-2; 9 bases are a match to TRBD1. V dropped 1 base and J dropped 3; count of bases not matched to a gene: 9. The V gene's germline CDR1 is SGHTA and CDR2 FQGNSA. The CDR3 contains 17 residues. The CDR3 loop reads CASSLVPGQGSDYGYTF. As DNA, the CDR3 is TGTGCCAGCAGCTTAGTTCCGGGACAGGGTTCGGACTATGGCTACACCTTC.

The chain uses TRBV25-1 and TRBJ1-2; possible D gene TRBD1, 6 bases. This CDR3 has 13 residues. CDR1 MGHDK and CDR2 SYGVNS come from the germline V gene. V dropped 4 bases and J dropped 6 bases, with 12 bases sitting between them. CDR3 coding DNA: TGTGCCAGCAGTGCACAGGGAAAGCATGGCTACACCTTC. Translated: CASSAQGKHGYTF.

This chain joins TRBV5-6 and TRBJ2-3; tentative D call: TRBD2 (6 bases). Germline CDR1 reads SGHDT; CDR2 reads YYEEEE. The CDR3 runs to 17 residues. Trimming pared 4 bases from V and 1 base from J, leaving 19 bases between. This chain's CDR3 is CASSRELGGVRTDTQYF. The CDR3 DNA is TGTGCCAGCAGCCGCGAGTTAGGCGGGGTTCGCACAGATACGCAGTATTTT.

V usage is TRBV27 and J usage is TRBJ1-1, with D hard to call. V was clipped by 0 bases and J by 0 bases, with 11 bases between them. Looked up from germline, CDR1 is MNHEY and CDR2 is SMNVEV (reference sequence). The CDR3 runs to 16 residues. The CDR3 loop is CASSLSQWTMNTEAFF. The CDR3 DNA reads as TGTGCCAGCAGTTTATCACAGTGGACGATGAACACTGAAGCTTTCTTT.

V and J are TRBV28 and TRBJ2-3; D remains unclear. Germline V CDR1 and CDR2: MDHEN, SYDVKM. The CDR3 sequence is 13 residues long. Trimming stripped 2 bases from V and 6 bases from J, with 9 bases between. The CDR3 sequence is CASSLRVGDTQYF. Written as DNA, the CDR3 is TGTGCCAGCAGTTTACGGGTCGGGGATACGCAGTATTTT. The variable domain in full, completed from reference TRBV28 and TRBJ2-3, reads DVKVTQSSRYLVKRTGEKVFLECVQDMDHENMFWYRQDPGLGLRLIYFSYDVKMKEKGDIPEGYSVSREKKERFSLILESASTNQTSMYLCASSLRVGDTQYFGPGTRLTVL.

This clonotype has at least ten counts. The chain is built from TRBV20-1 and TRBJ2-5; D is possibly TRBD2 (6 bases). V lost 7 bases, J lost 5 bases, and 29 bases lay in between. CDR1 and CDR2 (germline): DFQATT, SNEGSKA (reference sequence). CDR3 size: 17 residues. CDR3 bases: TGCAGTGTCCATTCGGTTGGCAGTAGCTCGGGGAGGGAGACCCAGTACTTC. Amino acids: CSVHSVGSSSGRETQYF.

The rearrangement links TRBV7-6 to TRBJ2-3; 12 bases align to TRBD2. This CDR3 spans 18 amino acids. In germline, CDR1 is SGHVS, CDR2 FNYEAQ. J lost 0 bases, V lost 5 bases, and 9 bases had no gene match. CDR3 bases: TGTGCCAGCAGCAAGACTAGCGGGAGCGCTGCTAGCACAGATACGCAGTATTTT. It translates to CASSKTSGSAASTDTQYF.

Many counts were recorded for this clonotype. The gene calls are TRBV6-4 and TRBJ2-3; D might be TRBD2 (6 bases). The germline V gene encodes CDR1 MRHNA and CDR2 SNTAGT. The CDR3 is 14 residues long. Trimming stripped 2 bases from V and 8 bases from J, with 14 bases between. The CDR3 region is CASSDGGVASTQYF. DNA of the CDR3: TGTGCCAGCAGTGACGGAGGGGTAGCCTCTACGCAGTATTTT.

In its sample, this clonotype was seen many times. This sequence joins TRBV10-3 and TRBJ1-1; D gene unclear. Germline assignment: CDR1 ENHRY and CDR2 SYGVKD. This CDR3 has 12 amino acids. Trimming removed 9 bases from V and 4 bases from J, with 12 bases in between. The CDR3 reads CAIADSSTEAFF. Written as DNA, the CDR3 is TGTGCCATTGCGGATAGTAGCACTGAAGCTTTCTTT.

This rearrangement joins TRBV27 to TRBJ2-6; 8 nucleotides line up with TRBD1. From germline, CDR1 is MNHEY and CDR2 SMNVEV (reference sequence). This CDR3 is 17 amino acids long. V shed 1 base and J 2 bases; nucleotides not matched to a gene: 4. The CDR3 loop is CASSLYARGPGANVLTF. CDR3 in DNA: TGTGCCAGCAGTTTATATGCCAGGGGGCCTGGGGCCAACGTCCTGACTTTC.

This clonotype was seen at least ten times. The chain employs TRBV7-9 and TRBJ2-1, with TRBD2 identical over 14 bases. The germline V gene encodes CDR1 SEHNR and CDR2 FQNEAQ (reference sequence). CDR3 length equals 19 residues. J lost 4 bases, V lost 4 bases, and 12 bases had no gene match. CDR3 nucleotides: TGTGCCAGCAGCTCAGCCGGGACTAGCGGGAGCGAACCATACAATGAGCAGTTCTTC. Its translation is CASSSAGTSGSEPYNEQFF.

The rearrangement links TRBV28 to TRBJ2-7, with 8 bases matching TRBD2. CDR1 MDHEN and CDR2 SYDVKM come from the germline V gene. CDR3 length equals 16 residues. The V and J ends lost 2 bases and 0 bases, in that order; junction bases with no gene match: 6. DNA of the CDR3: TGTGCCAGCAGTTTAATCTCGAGCGGGAGCTCCTACGAGCAGTACTTC. Translation gives CASSLISSGSSYEQYF.

A word on this clonotype: A single base separates this from a much larger clone, so it may be a read error. CDR3 protein: CASSPAVGSSYNEQFF. For the CDR3, the DNA is TGTGCCAGCAGTCCGGCGGTCGGTAGCTCCTACAATGAGCAGTTCTTC. V usage is TRBV7-9 and J usage is TRBJ2-1; no clear D. Deletions cut 6 bases from V and 0 bases from J, with 15 bases between. The CDR3 is 16 residues long. The V gene's germline CDR1 is SEHNR and CDR2 FQNEAQ (reference sequence). The full variable domain, with the rest looked up from reference TRBV7-9 and TRBJ2-1, is DTGVSQNPRHKITKRGQNVTFRCDPISEHNRLYWYRQTLGQGPEFLTYFQNEAQLEKSRLLSDRFSAERPKGSFSTLEIQRTEQGDSAMYLCASSPAVGSSYNEQFFGPGTRLTVL.

This clonotype occurred a few times. V and J are TRBV5-1 and TRBJ1-2; D uncertain. The CDR3 contains 14 residues. Trimming removed 4 bases from V and 3 bases from J, with 13 bases in between. From germline, CDR1 is SGHRS and CDR2 YFSETQ. The DNA for the CDR3 is TGCGCCAGCAGCCCGACGGGCGGAGACTATGGCTACACCTTC. Protein: CASSPTGGDYGYTF.

This clonotype was found many times. This chain uses TRBV6-4 with TRBJ2-1; TRBD2 matches 11 bases. The ends lost 2 bases at V and 7 bases at J; junction bases unmatched: 7. Germline loops: CDR1 MRHNA, CDR2 SNTAGT. The CDR3 contains 16 residues. CDR3 DNA: TGTGCCAGCAGTGACAGTAGCGGGGGGGGACCGAATGAGCAGTTCTTC. Translating gives CASSDSSGGGPNEQFF.

This clonotype was seen ten or more times. The chain couples TRBV28 to TRBJ2-7; TRBD1 aligns across 11 bases. CDR3 length equals 14 residues. With V trimmed by 6 bases and J by 6 bases, 7 bases remained unmatched. The germline V gene encodes CDR1 MDHEN and CDR2 SYDVKM. CDR3 protein: CASSITGTGGEQYV. DNA for the CDR3: TGTGCCAGCAGCATCACCGGGACAGGGGGCGAGCAGTACGTC.

This clonotype was recorded a few times. V usage is TRBV7-3 and J usage is TRBJ2-7; TRBD2 aligns across 9 bases. In germline, CDR1 is SGHTA, CDR2 FQGTGA. This CDR3 contains 16 residues. The trim removed 0 bases at V and 0 bases at J, leaving 3 bases unmatched. CDR3 DNA: TGTGCCAGCAGCTTAACTTCTAGCGGGATCTCCTACGAGCAGTACTTC. It yields the protein CASSLTSSGISYEQYF.

As DNA, the CDR3 is TGCGCCAGCAGTCAACAGGGTCTGCAGTACGTC. It translates to CASSQQGLQYV. The chain carries TRBV5-1 and TRBJ2-7; weak D call: TRBD1 (6 bases). Germline-derived CDR1 and CDR2 are SGHRS and YFSETQ. The CDR3 runs 11 residues. The ends were cut back, 5 bases at V and 9 bases at J, with 12 bases in the middle.

V gene TRBV11-3 combines with J gene TRBJ2-3; possibly TRBD1 for D (5 bases). The CDR3 extends over 14 amino acids. CDR1 SGHNT and CDR2 YENEEA come from the germline V gene. V dropped 3 bases and J dropped 5 bases, with 12 bases sitting between them. The CDR3 DNA sequence: TGTGCCAGCAGCTTTGTAGGGGCAGGAGATACGCAGTATTTT. The encoded protein is CASSFVGAGDTQYF.

This clonotype has just a few counts. The chain recombines TRBV7-8 with TRBJ2-2, with D unclear. This CDR3 has 16 amino acids. CDR1 is SGHVS, CDR2 FQNEAQ, per germline. V dropped 1 base and J dropped 1 base, with 10 bases sitting between them. This chain's CDR3 is CASSLERLENTGELFF. In DNA, the CDR3 is TGTGCCAGCAGCTTAGAACGGCTAGAGAACACCGGGGAGCTGTTTTTT.